Shown below are 11 T cell receptor beta chains from a single sample sequenced in a study of T cell repertoires in cytomegalovirus infection. Each CDR3 protein gets one entry after TCRdb re-called the reads with MiXCR. Altogether roughly 500,000 distinct CDR3 sequences are present, more than 15% being singletons, with the ten largest covering roughly a quarter. Sample: CD8+ T cells from PBMCs. The receptor source for this set is a human donor in good health (CMV status not recorded). Some clones in this sample may be carry-over from other donors' samples.

The chain carries TRBV6-2 or TRBV6-3 and TRBJ2-1; D may be TRBD2 (5 bases). Germline V CDR1 and CDR2: MNHEY, SVGEGT. Trimming took 0 bases from V and 9 from J, leaving 15 bases between them. The CDR3 is 15 amino acids. The CDR3 here is CASSYSGGGSSEQFF. CDR3 bases: TGTGCCAGCAGTTACTCGGGTGGAGGTTCCAGTGAGCAGTTCTTC.

The V and J genes are TRBV27 and TRBJ2-7; D call uncertain. Trimming cost V 5 bases and J 2 bases, with 10 bases left between them. The CDR3 is 13 residues long. CDR1 is MNHEY and CDR2 is SMNVEV in the germline V gene (reference sequence). CDR3 sequence: CASSPNFAYEQYF. The CDR3, as DNA: TGTGCCAGCAGTCCCAATTTTGCCTACGAGCAGTACTTC.

This clonotype has just a few counts. The gene calls are TRBV7-9 and TRBJ1-1, with D tentatively TRBD1 (5 bases). Germline V gives CDR1 SEHNR, CDR2 FQNEAQ (reference sequence). V was cut by 7 bases and J by 0 bases, with 18 bases left in between. The CDR3 loop spans 16 amino acids. In DNA, the CDR3 is TGTGCCAGCACCCCTAGGGCTGCAGGGTTGAACACTGAAGCTTTCTTT. This gives the protein CASTPRAAGLNTEAFF.

This clonotype was recorded a few times. V and J are TRBV6-8 and TRBJ2-3; 10 bases are shared with TRBD2. In germline, CDR1 is MNHGY, CDR2 SAAAGT. CDR3 size: 17 residues. J lost 5 bases, V lost 7 bases, and 15 bases had no gene match. CDR3 bases: TGTGCCAGCAAATTTTCCGGGACTAGCGAGGTTTTAGATACGCAGTATTTT. It translates to CASKFSGTSEVLDTQYF.

This clonotype was seen more than once but under ten times. This rearrangement joins TRBV7-9 to TRBJ2-3; weak D call: TRBD1 (5 bases). Germline V lookup: CDR1 SEHNR, CDR2 FQNEAQ (reference sequence). The CDR3 runs 14 residues. Trimming shortened V by 5 bases and J by 3 bases, and 12 bases separated the two germline ends. CDR3 coding DNA: TGTGCCAGCAGCCCCCCAGGGTATACAGATACGCAGTATTTT. Translated, it gives CASSPPGYTDTQYF.

There are many counts of this clonotype. The chain is built from TRBV7-9 and TRBJ2-2, with D possibly being TRBD1 or TRBD2 (5 bases each). Germline V gene sequence: CDR1 SEHNR, CDR2 FQNEAQ (reference sequence). The ends were cut back, 5 bases at V and 7 bases at J, with 23 bases in the middle. CDR3 length equals 17 residues. CDR3 nucleotide sequence: TGTGCCAGCAGCCCCTCCCTCGGGGCCCCCTTGAGCGGGGAGCTGTTTTTT. Translating it yields CASSPSLGAPLSGELFF.

This clonotype was observed many times. This chain uses TRBV27 with TRBJ2-3, with 14 bases fitting TRBD2. V lost 6 bases, J lost 6 bases, and 5 bases stayed unmatched. Germline CDR1 reads MNHEY; CDR2 reads SMNVEV (reference sequence). This CDR3 is 15 amino acids long. The CDR3 DNA reads TGTGCCAGCAGCCGGGGACTAGCGGGAGTGGATACGCAGTATTTT. It is translated as CASSRGLAGVDTQYF.

Many counts were recorded for this clonotype. The J gene is TRBJ2-4, the V gene TRBV28; 11 nucleotides agree with TRBD2. There are 16 residues in the CDR3. Germline trimming cut 0 bases from V and 4 bases from J; bases unmatched to any gene: 2. The germline V gene encodes CDR1 MDHEN and CDR2 SYDVKM. This chain's CDR3 is CASSLWLAGGKNIQYF. CDR3 DNA: TGTGCCAGCAGTTTATGGCTAGCGGGAGGTAAAAACATTCAGTACTTC.

At least ten counts were recorded for this clonotype. The chain couples TRBV6-1 to TRBJ2-6; the D call may be TRBD1 or TRBD2 (5 bases each). CDR1 MNHNS and CDR2 SASEGT come from the germline V gene. V was trimmed by 6 bases and J by 0 bases, leaving 24 bases between them. The CDR3 consists of 20 residues. The CDR3 DNA reads TGTGCCAGCAGACTCCCGCGCCCACGGGACGGATACTCTGGGGCCAACGTCCTGACTTTC. Encoded protein: CASRLPRPRDGYSGANVLTF.

At least ten counts were recorded for this clonotype. This rearrangement joins TRBV7-3 to TRBJ2-1; no firm D call. V was pared by 5 bases and J by 0 bases, with 11 bases between. Germline V gene sequence: CDR1 SGHTA, CDR2 FQGTGA. This CDR3 has 15 amino acids. The CDR3 reads CASSPLRSSYNEQFF. The DNA of the CDR3 is TGTGCCAGCAGCCCCCTGAGGAGCTCCTACAATGAGCAGTTCTTC.

This clonotype appeared many times. DNA of the CDR3: TGTGCCAGCAGTGAAGGTCTGATAGTTGAAGCTTTCTTT. Translating it yields CASSEGLIVEAFF. The V gene is TRBV6-1, the J gene TRBJ1-1; D call uncertain. Trimming removed 1 base at V and 7 bases at J, with 10 bases between. The CDR3 is made up of 13 amino acids. Germline lookup yields CDR1 MNHNS and CDR2 SASEGT.